One and the same sample provided the 25 T cell receptor beta chains below, sequenced in a study of CD8 T cells in Susac syndrome. RNA totalling roughly 0.5 to 1 ug underwent reverse transcription with random hexamers. TCRdb reprocessed the immunoSEQ multiplex PCR reads via MiXCR and lists one record per CDR3 protein. Counted here are approximately 100,000 distinct CDR3 sequences, approximately 91% occurring once; the ten biggest clones make up 0.11% to 0.15%. Sequencing was carried out using CD4+ T cells from PBMCs. The receptors derive from a human donor in good health.

The rearrangement links TRBV18 to TRBJ1-2; D is ambiguous. CDR1 KGHSH and CDR2 LQKENI come from the germline V gene. Trimming removed 5 bases at V and 0 bases at J, with 10 bases between. The CDR3 spans 14 residues. CDR3 sequence (DNA): TGTGCCAGCTCAGGTGACGGAACTAACTATGGCTACACCTTC. It yields the protein CASSGDGTNYGYTF. The whole variable domain, remainder taken from reference TRBV18 and TRBJ1-2, is NAGVMQNPRHLVRRRGQEARLRCSPMKGHSHVYWYRQLPEEGLKFMVYLQKENIIDESGMPKERFSAEFPKEGPSILRIQQVVRGDSAAYFCASSGDGTNYGYTFGSGTRLTVV.

This chain uses TRBV28 with TRBJ2-4, with a possible D match to TRBD2 (5 bases). The length of the CDR3 is 14 residues. Germline V gives CDR1 MDHEN, CDR2 SYDVKM. V lost 7 bases and J lost 9, with 19 bases in between. In nucleotides, the CDR3 is TGTGCCAGCACCCTGACGGAAGGAGGAGGCATTCAGTACTTC. It specifies CASTLTEGGGIQYF.

The chain recombines TRBV10-3 with TRBJ2-7, with a tentative D call TRBD2 (7 bases). V was pared by 4 bases and J by 7 bases, with 29 bases between. Germline V gene lookup returns CDR1 ENHRY and CDR2 SYGVKD. CDR3 length: 18 amino acids. The CDR3 is CAISVNRGARNLITEQYF. As DNA, the CDR3 is TGTGCCATCAGTGTTAATCGGGGGGCGCGGAATTTAATAACGGAGCAGTACTTC.

The chain links TRBV6-2 or TRBV6-3 to TRBJ1-2; D uncertain. V was trimmed by 4 bases and J by 1 base, leaving 4 bases between them. The CDR3 is 12 residues long. Germline V lookup: CDR1 MNHEY, CDR2 SVGEGT. CDR3 coding DNA: TGTGCCAGCAGTTCGAATAACTATGGCTACACCTTC. Protein: CASSSNNYGYTF.

The chain is built from TRBV3-1 and TRBJ1-3; D unclear. This CDR3 contains 14 residues. The V end lost 1 base, the J end lost 5 bases, and 9 bases lay between the germline ends. Germline V gene sequence: CDR1 LGHDT, CDR2 YNNKEL (reference sequence). The CDR3 protein is CASSQVGGRNTIYF. DNA for the CDR3: TGTGCCAGCAGCCAAGTCGGAGGCAGAAACACCATATATTTT.

This clonotype was picked up one time. The rearrangement links TRBV12-3 or TRBV12-4 to TRBJ1-1; the D gene is possibly TRBD1 (5 bases). Trimming removed 6 bases at V and 10 bases at J, with 27 bases between. The CDR3 runs 16 residues. CDR3 nucleotides: TGTGCCAGCAGCCCAGGGATCTCGATGGGGGTCTGGAGAGCTTTCTTT. Amino acid sequence: CASSPGISMGVWRAFF.

The rearrangement links TRBV20-1 to TRBJ1-5, with D perhaps matching TRBD1 (5 bases). This CDR3 has 10 amino acids. CDR1 is DFQATT and CDR2 is SNEGSKA in the germline V gene (reference sequence). Trimming cost V 5 bases and J 6 bases, with 5 bases left between them. For the CDR3, the DNA is TGCAGTGCTGGGGCTCAGCCCCAGCATTTT. This gives the protein CSAGAQPQHF.

The chain employs TRBV12-3 or TRBV12-4 and TRBJ1-1, with D unresolved. The CDR3 contains 15 residues. V gave up 5 bases and J gave up 0 bases, with 13 bases separating them. The CDR3 DNA sequence: TGTGCCAGCAGTCCGGAGACTTCGATGAACACTGAAGCTTTCTTT. This sequence encodes CASSPETSMNTEAFF.

The chain has TRBV19 and TRBJ2-1; 7 bases are a match to TRBD1. The germline V gene encodes CDR1 LNHDA and CDR2 SQIVND (reference sequence). The V segment lost 2 bases and the J segment 5 bases; nucleotides outside the gene matches: 0. The CDR3 has 13 residues. CDR3 amino acids: CASSITGDNEQFF. DNA of the CDR3: TGTGCCAGTAGTATAACAGGGGACAATGAGCAGTTCTTC. The whole variable domain, filled in from reference TRBV19 and TRBJ2-1, reads DGGITQSPKYLFRKEGQNVTLSCEQNLNHDAMYWYRQDPGQGLRLIYYSQIVNDFQKGDIAEGYSVSREKKESFPLTVTSAQKNPTAFYLCASSITGDNEQFFGPGTRLTVL.

The chain employs TRBV20-1 and TRBJ1-5; D is possibly TRBD1 (5 bases). The V gene's germline CDR1 is DFQATT and CDR2 SNEGSKA (reference sequence). CDR3 length equals 16 residues. The germline V and J ends were trimmed by 0 bases and 2 bases, with 14 bases remaining between them. The CDR3 nucleotides read TGCAGTGCTAGAGATGACACAGGCTCGCGCAATCAGCCCCAGCATTTT. Its protein is CSARDDTGSRNQPQHF.

The rearrangement links TRBV20-1 to TRBJ2-1; perhaps TRBD2 as D (5 bases). V was cut by 0 bases and J by 1 base, with 10 bases left in between. Germline V gives CDR1 DFQATT, CDR2 SNEGSKA (reference sequence). The CDR3 consists of 15 residues. The CDR3 nucleotides read TGCAGTGCTAGAGATCCGGGGTGGTCCTACAATGAGCAGTTCTTC. This gives the protein CSARDPGWSYNEQFF.

The DNA of the CDR3 is TGTGCCAGCAGCCAAGGACAGGGTTCAGCCACTGAAGCTTTCTTT. It codes for CASSQGQGSATEAFF. The rearrangement links TRBV3-1 to TRBJ1-1; 7 bases are a match to TRBD1. The length of the CDR3 is 15 residues. Germline values: CDR1 LGHDT, CDR2 YNNKEL (reference sequence). With V trimmed by 1 base and J by 4 bases, 6 bases remained unmatched.

This clonotype was picked up one time. The chain joins TRBV12-3 or TRBV12-4 to TRBJ2-1, with D uncertain. V lost 2 bases, J lost 8 bases, and 10 bases lay in between. This CDR3 is 13 amino acids long. CDR3 bases: TGTGCCAGCAGTTTAACTGCCGGGTATGAGCAGTTCTTC. Translating it yields CASSLTAGYEQFF.

The V call is TRBV20-1, the J call TRBJ2-7; 10 positions agree with TRBD1. This CDR3 is built from 15 residues. With V trimmed by 6 bases and J by 5 bases, 13 bases remained unmatched. The V gene's germline CDR1 is DFQATT and CDR2 SNEGSKA (reference sequence). CDR3 DNA sequence: TGCAGTGCCCCGAGGGGTGGACAGGGGGGGAACGAGCAGTACTTC. Translated: CSAPRGGQGGNEQYF.

This clonotype is a singleton in its sample. This rearrangement joins TRBV12-3 or TRBV12-4 to TRBJ1-2, with TRBD1 matching over 7 bases. The CDR3 length is 15 residues. V trimming: 3 bases; J trimming: 4 bases; junction bases outside the gene matches: 8. CDR3 sequence: CASSFRQGGAYGYTF. The CDR3 DNA reads as TGTGCCAGCAGTTTCCGGCAGGGGGGCGCCTATGGCTACACCTTC.

V usage is TRBV5-6 and J usage is TRBJ2-2; 8 bases line up with TRBD1. The CDR3 extends over 15 amino acids. CDR1 and CDR2 from the germline V gene are SGHDT and YYEEEE. Trimming removed 4 bases from V and 5 bases from J; junction bases left unmatched: 7. CDR3 sequence (DNA): TGTGCCAGCAGCGAGGACAGGGATCGGACCGGGGAGCTGTTTTTT. Protein product: CASSEDRDRTGELFF.

The rearrangement joins TRBV9 to TRBJ2-1; 8 bases are shared with TRBD2. The V and J ends lost 1 base and 1 base, in that order; junction bases with no gene match: 1. CDR1 is SGDLS, CDR2 YYNGEE, per germline. This CDR3 is built from 15 residues. CDR3 DNA sequence: TGTGCCAGCAGCGTATCTAGCGGGTCCTACAATGAGCAGTTCTTC. Its protein product is CASSVSSGSYNEQFF.

V gene TRBV20-1 combines with J gene TRBJ2-3; D uncertain. The CDR3 consists of 13 residues. Trimming shortened V by 2 bases and J by 6 bases, and 12 bases separated the two germline ends. Looked up from germline, CDR1 is DFQATT and CDR2 is SNEGSKA (reference sequence). DNA for the CDR3: TGCAGTGCTAGACCCCCGGATCGGGATACGCAGTATTTT. Amino acid sequence: CSARPPDRDTQYF.

The genes are TRBV6-2 or TRBV6-3 and TRBJ2-5; D is unclear. Trimming removed 6 bases at V and 5 bases at J, with 16 bases between. This CDR3 spans 14 amino acids. Germline CDR1 reads MNHEY; CDR2 reads SVGEGT. DNA of the CDR3: TGTGCCAGCAGCCTCAGTGGGGTCGGGGAGACCCAGTACTTC. The encoded protein is CASSLSGVGETQYF.

This clonotype was found once. The chain combines TRBV5-4 with TRBJ1-2; D is possibly TRBD1 (5 bases). There are 15 residues in the CDR3. The V and J ends lost 4 bases and 7 bases respectively, with 20 bases between them. The germline V gene has CDR1 SGHNT and CDR2 YYREEE (reference sequence). The CDR3 loop is CASSPGGVSVSGYTF. Written as DNA, the CDR3 is TGTGCCAGCAGCCCGGGAGGGGTTTCGGTCTCTGGCTACACCTTC.

The rearrangement joins TRBV7-2 to TRBJ2-1; D is unclear. The CDR3 extends over 15 amino acids. Trimming took 3 bases from V and 0 from J, leaving 9 bases between them. Germline CDR1 reads SGHTA; CDR2 reads FQGNSA. CDR3 amino acids: CASSFRPSSYNEQFF. CDR3 DNA: TGTGCCAGCAGCTTTCGGCCGAGCTCCTACAATGAGCAGTTCTTC. Supplemented by reference TRBV7-2 and TRBJ2-1, the full variable domain reads GAGVSQSPSNKVTEKGKDVELRCDPISGHTALYWYRQSLGQGLEFLIYFQGNSAPDKSGLPSDRFSAERTGGSVSTLTIQRTQQEDSAVYLCASSFRPSSYNEQFFGPGTRLTVL.

The chain links TRBV14 to TRBJ2-1; D possibly corresponds to TRBD2 (6 bases). The CDR3 runs to 16 residues. V lost 0 bases and J 5 bases, leaving 14 bases between the germline ends. The germline V gene has CDR1 SGHDN and CDR2 FVKESK. The CDR3 nucleotides read TGTGCCAGCAGCCAAGATGGGACGGGGACTCACAATGAGCAGTTCTTC. Translated: CASSQDGTGTHNEQFF.

The chain links TRBV20-1 to TRBJ1-5; D is unclear. This CDR3 has 16 amino acids. Germline V gene data show CDR1 as DFQATT and CDR2 as SNEGSKA (reference sequence). V lost 3 bases to trimming and J lost 4 bases, with 19 bases between them. The CDR3 region is CSASSPGGNGNQPQHF. The CDR3 coding sequence is TGCAGTGCTAGTTCCCCTGGCGGGAATGGGAATCAGCCCCAGCATTTT.

The CDR3 spells CASSHDGSPVNEQFF. The CDR3 region has the DNA TGTGCCAGCAGCCATGACGGTAGCCCCGTCAATGAGCAGTTCTTC. The chain employs TRBV7-9 and TRBJ2-1; D is unclear. Trimming shortened V by 5 bases and J by 6 bases, and 17 bases separated the two germline ends. Germline V CDR1 and CDR2: SEHNR, FQNEAQ (reference sequence). The CDR3 spans 15 residues.

The J gene is TRBJ2-5, the V gene TRBV7-9, with 7 bases that match TRBD2. This CDR3 comprises 15 residues. CDR1 and CDR2 from the germline V gene are SEHNR and FQNEAQ (reference sequence). The V and J ends lost 0 bases and 0 bases, in that order; junction bases with no gene match: 1. In DNA form, the CDR3 reads TGTGCCAGCAGCTTAGCGGGAGGGTACCAAGAGACCCAGTACTTC. This sequence encodes CASSLAGGYQETQYF.